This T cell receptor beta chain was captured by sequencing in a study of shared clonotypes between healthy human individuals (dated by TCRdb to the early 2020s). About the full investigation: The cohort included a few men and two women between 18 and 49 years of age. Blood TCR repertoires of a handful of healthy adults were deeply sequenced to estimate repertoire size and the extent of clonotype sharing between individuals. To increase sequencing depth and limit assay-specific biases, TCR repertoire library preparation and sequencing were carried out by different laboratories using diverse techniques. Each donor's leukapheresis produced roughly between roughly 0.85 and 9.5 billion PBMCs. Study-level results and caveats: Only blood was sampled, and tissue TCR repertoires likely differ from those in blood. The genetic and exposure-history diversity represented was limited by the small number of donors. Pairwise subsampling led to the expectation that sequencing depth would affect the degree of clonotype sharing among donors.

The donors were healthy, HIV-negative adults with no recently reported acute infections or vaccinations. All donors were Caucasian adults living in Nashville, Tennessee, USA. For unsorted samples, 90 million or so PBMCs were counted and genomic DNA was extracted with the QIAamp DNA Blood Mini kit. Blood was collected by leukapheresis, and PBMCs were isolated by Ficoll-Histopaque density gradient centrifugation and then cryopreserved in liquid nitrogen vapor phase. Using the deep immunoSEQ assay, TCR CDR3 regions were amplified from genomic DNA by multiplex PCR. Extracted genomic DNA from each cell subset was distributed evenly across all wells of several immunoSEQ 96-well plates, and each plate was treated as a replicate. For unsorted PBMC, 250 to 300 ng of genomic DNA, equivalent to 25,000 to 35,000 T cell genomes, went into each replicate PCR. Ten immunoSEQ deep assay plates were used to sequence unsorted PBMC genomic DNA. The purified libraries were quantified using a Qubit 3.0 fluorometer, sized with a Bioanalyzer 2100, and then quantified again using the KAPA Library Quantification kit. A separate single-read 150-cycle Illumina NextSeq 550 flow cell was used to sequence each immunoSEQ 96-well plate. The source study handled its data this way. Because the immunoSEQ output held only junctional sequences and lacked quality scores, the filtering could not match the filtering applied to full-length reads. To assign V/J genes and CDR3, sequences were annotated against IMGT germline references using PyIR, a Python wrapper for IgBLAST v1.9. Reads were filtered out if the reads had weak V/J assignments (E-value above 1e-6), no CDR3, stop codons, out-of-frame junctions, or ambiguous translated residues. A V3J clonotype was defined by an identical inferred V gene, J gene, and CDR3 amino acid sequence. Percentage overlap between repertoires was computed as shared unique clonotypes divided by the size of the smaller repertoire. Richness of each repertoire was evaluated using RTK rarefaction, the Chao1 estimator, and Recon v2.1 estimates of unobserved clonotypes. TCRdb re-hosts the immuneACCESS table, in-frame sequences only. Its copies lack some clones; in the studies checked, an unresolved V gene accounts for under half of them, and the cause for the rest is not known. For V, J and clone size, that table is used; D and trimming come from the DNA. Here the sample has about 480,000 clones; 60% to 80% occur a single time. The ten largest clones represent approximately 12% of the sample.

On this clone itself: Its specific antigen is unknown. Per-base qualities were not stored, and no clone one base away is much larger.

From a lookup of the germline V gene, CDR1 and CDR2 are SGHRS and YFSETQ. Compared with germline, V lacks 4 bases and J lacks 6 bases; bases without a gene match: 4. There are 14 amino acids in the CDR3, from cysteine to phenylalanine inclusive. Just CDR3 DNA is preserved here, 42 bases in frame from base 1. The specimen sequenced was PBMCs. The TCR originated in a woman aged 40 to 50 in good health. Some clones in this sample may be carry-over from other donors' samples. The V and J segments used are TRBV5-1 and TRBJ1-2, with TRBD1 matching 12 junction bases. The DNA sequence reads TGCGCCAGCAGCCCGGGACAGGGGGCGCATGGCTACACCTTC. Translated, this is CASSPGQGAHGYTF.